This TCR beta chain is from a study of early T cells in non-severe SARS-CoV-2 infection. Study overall: Chains from this unsorted whole-blood bulk RNA could not be paired. Notes on the study in general: Missing private and CD4 specificities, VDJdb matching favored anti-spike CD8 responses.

This clonotype was counted at least ten times. No antigen is known for it. Individual cDNA molecules were tagged with unique molecular identifiers, the study reported. MiXCR was run by TCRdb on the 5' RACE reads, yielding one entry per CDR3 protein. This sample yields around 70,000 distinct CDR3 sequences, of which 10% to 15% are seen a single time; about 3.9% belongs to the top ten. The CDR3 totals 14 residues. Germline V gene data show CDR1 as KGHSH and CDR2 as LQKENI. Trimming at V came to 5 bases and at J to 5 bases, leaving 6 bases not matched to a gene. The clonotype comes from an adult who was a healthcare worker with PCR-confirmed SARS-CoV-2 infection or an uninfected control (not recorded which). Material: whole blood. The chain couples TRBV18 to TRBJ1-1, with 9 bases matching TRBD1. This CDR3 reads CASSSGQGKTEAFF. CDR3 coding DNA: TGTGCCAGCTCATCTGGACAGGGGAAAACTGAAGCTTTCTTT.